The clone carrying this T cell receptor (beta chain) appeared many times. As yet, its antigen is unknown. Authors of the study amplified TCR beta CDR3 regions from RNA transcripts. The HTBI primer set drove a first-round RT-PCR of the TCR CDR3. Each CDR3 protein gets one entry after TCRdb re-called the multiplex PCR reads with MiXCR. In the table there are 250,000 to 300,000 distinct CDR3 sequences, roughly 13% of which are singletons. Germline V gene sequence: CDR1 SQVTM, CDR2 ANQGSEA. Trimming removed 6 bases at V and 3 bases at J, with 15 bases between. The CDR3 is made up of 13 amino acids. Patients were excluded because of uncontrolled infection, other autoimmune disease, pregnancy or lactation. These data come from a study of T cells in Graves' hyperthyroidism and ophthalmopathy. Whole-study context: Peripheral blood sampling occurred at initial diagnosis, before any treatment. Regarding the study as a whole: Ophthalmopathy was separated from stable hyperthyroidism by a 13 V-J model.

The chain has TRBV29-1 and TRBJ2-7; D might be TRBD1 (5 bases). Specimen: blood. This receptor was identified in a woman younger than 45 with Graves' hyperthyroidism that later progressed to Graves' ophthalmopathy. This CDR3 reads CSVRQPSGYEQYF. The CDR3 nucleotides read TGCAGCGTGAGACAGCCTTCCGGCTACGAGCAGTACTTC.